Shown below are 30 T cell receptor beta chains from a single sample sequenced in a study of T cell repertoires in cytomegalovirus infection. TCRdb fed the reads into MiXCR, producing one record per CDR3 protein. Among around 450,000 distinct CDR3 sequences, roughly 30% were seen once, and the ten largest hold approximately 15%. Sequencing was carried out using PBMCs. The receptors derive from a human donor in good health (CMV status not recorded). Some clones in this sample may be carry-over from other donors' samples.

A few counts support this clonotype. The V gene is TRBV6-5, the J gene TRBJ2-7, with TRBD1 identical over 10 bases. Trimming took 6 bases from V and 6 from J; bases not matched to a gene: 11. There are 15 residues in the CDR3. Germline assignment: CDR1 MNHEY and CDR2 SVGAGI. In nucleotides, the CDR3 is TGTGCCAGCAGAGGGACAGGGGCGGGCTCTCTCGAGCAGTACTTC. Translation: CASRGTGAGSLEQYF.

By its share, this clonotype is medium-sized. This chain uses TRBV7-2 with TRBJ2-5; 12 positions agree with TRBD2. Germline lookup yields CDR1 SGHTA and CDR2 FQGNSA. V lost 3 bases and J lost 4; bases outside the gene matches: 12. The CDR3 is 18 amino acids. In DNA, the CDR3 is TGTGCCAGCAGCTTCTCTAGCGGGGGGGCGAGAGGGCGAGAGACCCAGTACTTC. Its protein product is CASSFSSGGARGRETQYF.

The chain joins TRBV7-9 to TRBJ2-1; 9 nucleotides line up with TRBD1. Trimming cost V 0 bases and J 4 bases; bases outside gene matches: 4. Germline CDR1 reads SEHNR; CDR2 reads FQNEAQ (reference sequence). The CDR3 contains 16 residues. The CDR3 DNA follows: TGTGCCAGCAGCTTAGCCCGGACAGGGGCATACAATGAGCAGTTCTTC. Its translation is CASSLARTGAYNEQFF.

Worth noting for this clonotype: Because it lacks the conserved phenylalanine or tryptophan at the end, this CDR3 is likely a read error. The DNA is left out, because the CDR3 cannot be placed on it with certainty; the CDR3 is given as TCRdb lists it. The V and J genes are TRBV7-9 and TRBJ2-1; no check of the table's D call, TRBD2, against the DNA was made. Termini included, the CDR3 measures 15 amino acids. CDR1 is SEHNR, CDR2 FQNEAQ, per germline (reference sequence). CDR3 region: CASSGYAGEVDEQLL.

This clonotype turned up a few times. The chain links TRBV6-6 to TRBJ1-4; D is unclear. The V and J ends lost 2 bases and 5 bases respectively, with 12 bases between them. The CDR3 covers 15 residues. Germline assignment: CDR1 MNHNY and CDR2 SVGAGI (reference sequence). The CDR3 region has the DNA TGTGCCAGCAGTTACGCCGGTAGCGAAAATGAAAAACTGTTTTTT. Its translation is CASSYAGSENEKLFF.

The sample holds many counts of this clonotype. V is TRBV7-2 and J is TRBJ2-3; 9 bases map to TRBD2. Germline V CDR1 and CDR2: SGHTA, FQGNSA. V dropped 1 base and J dropped 1; count of bases not matched to a gene: 6. This CDR3 has 17 amino acids. CDR3 bases: TGTGCCAGCAGCTTAGGTAGCGGGAGTCGGGGCACAGATACGCAGTATTTT. This translates into CASSLGSGSRGTDTQYF.

This clonotype has a handful of counts. V is TRBV7-2 and J is TRBJ1-6; D remains ambiguous. V gave up 1 base and J gave up 2 bases, with 6 bases separating them. CDR3 size: 15 residues. The germline V gene has CDR1 SGHTA and CDR2 FQGNSA. For the CDR3, the DNA is TGTGCCAGCAGCTTAGGGGCAGCCTATAATTCACCCCTCCACTTT. Translated, it gives CASSLGAAYNSPLHF.

This clonotype was seen repeatedly, ten times or more. The rearrangement joins TRBV11-2 to TRBJ2-3; 9 positions match TRBD1. Germline V gene lookup returns CDR1 SGHAT and CDR2 FQNNGV. After removal of 4 bases from V and 2 bases from J, the junction contained 7 bases not matched to a gene. The CDR3 sequence is 16 residues long. CDR3 coding DNA: TGTGCCAGCAGCTCTATCCGGGACAGGGTCACAGATACGCAGTATTTT. This codes for CASSSIRDRVTDTQYF.

This clonotype appeared many times. This chain connects TRBV7-8 to TRBJ1-2; possibly TRBD1 for D (6 bases). The length of the CDR3 is 13 residues. Germline V gives CDR1 SGHVS, CDR2 FQNEAQ. With 5 bases removed from V and 7 bases from J, the gap between germline ends came to 14 bases. The CDR3 loop reads CASSPEGGSGYTF. CDR3 bases: TGTGCCAGCAGCCCAGAAGGGGGTTCTGGCTACACCTTC.

On this clonotype: This clone may be a read error of a much larger clone one base away. The chain is built from TRBV24-1 and TRBJ2-2; TRBD1 matches at 8 bases. This CDR3 comprises 17 residues. Germline loops: CDR1 KGHDR, CDR2 SFDVKD. The CDR3 reads CSTSDFWEQGGAGELFF. The DNA of the CDR3 is TGTTCCACCAGTGATTTCTGGGAACAGGGGGGAGCCGGGGAGCTGTTTTTT.

Many counts were recorded for this clonotype. The chain uses TRBV7-2 and TRBJ2-3, with D possibly matching TRBD1 (6 bases). Germline V gene data show CDR1 as SGHTA and CDR2 as FQGNSA. Trimming took off 4 bases at V and 3 bases at J, with 14 bases between the two ends. The CDR3 contains 15 residues. CDR3 nucleotide sequence: TGTGCCAGCAGCTCACAGGGTGTAGGTACAGATACGCAGTATTTT. This sequence encodes CASSSQGVGTDTQYF.

J is TRBJ1-1 and V is TRBV7-9, with D unclear. V shed 5 bases and J shed 2 bases, with 12 bases lying between them. Germline CDR1 SEHNR, CDR2 FQNEAQ (reference sequence). The CDR3 is made up of 14 amino acids. This chain's CDR3 is CASSLPPYNTEAFF. The CDR3 DNA is TGTGCCAGCAGCCTCCCTCCCTATAACACTGAAGCTTTCTTT.

Remarks on this clonotype: No conserved phenylalanine or tryptophan ends this CDR3, so it is likely a read error. The DNA is left out, because the CDR3 cannot be placed on it with certainty; the CDR3 is given as TCRdb lists it. The chain uses TRBV7-2 and TRBJ2-5; the table names TRBD1, a call not compared with the DNA. The CDR3 adds up to 14 amino acids, both ends counted. Germline CDR1 reads SGHTA; CDR2 reads FQGNSA. CDR3 in amino acids: CASSLAGRGETQNC.

This rearrangement joins TRBV7-3 to TRBJ2-1; D is possibly TRBD1 (6 bases). The CDR3 covers 12 residues. Between the trimmed V and J ends, which lost 5 bases and 5 bases, there was a span of 7 bases. Germline loops: CDR1 SGHTA, CDR2 FQGTGA. CDR3 protein: CASSTGNNEQFF. DNA of the CDR3: TGTGCCAGCAGCACAGGGAACAATGAGCAGTTCTTC. Full variable domain (rest looked up from reference TRBV7-3 and TRBJ2-1): GAGVSQTPSNKVTEKGKYVELRCDPISGHTALYWYRQSLGQGPEFLIYFQGTGAADDSGLPNDRFFAVRPEGSVSTLKIQRTERGDSAVYLCASSTGNNEQFFGPGTRLTVL.

The V and J genes are TRBV7-2 and TRBJ1-5; no definite D call. This CDR3 is built from 16 residues. The germline gives CDR1 SGHTA, CDR2 FQGNSA. The V and J ends lost 2 bases and 2 bases respectively, with 13 bases between them. The CDR3 reads CASSLIFGNGNQPQHF. The CDR3 DNA is TGTGCCAGCAGCTTAATTTTTGGGAACGGCAATCAGCCCCAGCATTTT.

This rearrangement joins TRBV7-6 to TRBJ2-7; 7 positions match TRBD1. The CDR3 is 15 residues long. Trimming took 3 bases from V and 0 from J; bases not matched to a gene: 5. Germline lookup yields CDR1 SGHVS and CDR2 FNYEAQ. The CDR3 is CASSFARDSSYEQYF. The CDR3, as DNA: TGTGCCAGCAGCTTCGCCCGGGACAGCTCCTACGAGCAGTACTTC.

The CDR3 loop reads CASSEYVWETQYF. The CDR3 region has the DNA TGTGCCAGCAGTGAATACGTCTGGGAGACCCAGTACTTC. V is TRBV25-1 and J is TRBJ2-5; no firm D call. The length of the CDR3 is 13 residues. Trimming cost V 0 bases and J 5 bases, with 7 bases left between them. Germline assignment: CDR1 MGHDK and CDR2 SYGVNS.

The chain has TRBV4-2 and TRBJ2-7; 8 positions match TRBD1. The CDR3 covers 15 residues. The ends lost 0 bases at V and 3 bases at J; junction bases unmatched: 4. The germline V gene encodes CDR1 LGHNA and CDR2 YNFKEQ. The CDR3 spells CASSQDARGLYEQYF. DNA for the CDR3: TGTGCCAGCAGCCAAGATGCCAGGGGGCTCTACGAGCAGTACTTC.

This clonotype was seen a few times. The chain links TRBV12-3 or TRBV12-4 to TRBJ2-5; TRBD1 matches at 9 bases. This CDR3 is 15 amino acids long. V lost 5 bases to trimming and J lost 5 bases; unmatched junction nucleotides: 9. In DNA, the CDR3 is TGTGCCAGCAGTCCGAGTACAGGGGGCGTTGAGACCCAGTACTTC. It codes for CASSPSTGGVETQYF.

Ten or more counts support this clonotype. The V gene is TRBV7-2, the J gene TRBJ1-2; 7 positions match TRBD1. Trimming took 5 bases from V and 4 from J; bases not matched to a gene: 4. CDR3 length: 13 residues. Germline V lookup: CDR1 SGHTA, CDR2 FQGNSA. CDR3 region: CASSGGQFYGYTF. The CDR3 nucleotides read TGTGCCAGCAGCGGGGGACAGTTCTATGGCTACACCTTC.

In its sample, this clonotype was seen many times. The chain uses TRBV12-3 or TRBV12-4 and TRBJ1-4; TRBD1 might be the D (5 bases). The CDR3 spans 15 residues. Trimming took off 8 bases at V and 3 bases at J, with 16 bases between the two ends. For the CDR3, the DNA is TGTGCCAGCTCATGGGGGAGTAACGCTAATGAAAAACTGTTTTTT. Protein product: CASSWGSNANEKLFF.

This clonotype was recorded many times. A much larger clonotype is one base distant, so this may be a read error. This chain joins TRBV12-3 or TRBV12-4 and TRBJ2-2, with unresolved D. V was pared by 6 bases and J by 6 bases, with 5 bases between. This CDR3 has 11 residues. The CDR3 DNA reads TGTGCCAGCAGCCCCCCCGGGGAGCTGTTTTTT. The encoded protein is CASSPPGELFF.

This clonotype has only a few counts. The chain combines TRBV20-1 with TRBJ2-5; unclear D gene. The CDR3 runs to 13 residues. Germline V lookup: CDR1 DFQATT, CDR2 SNEGSKA (reference sequence). V lost 3 bases to trimming and J lost 1 base, with 9 bases between them. CDR3 sequence reads: CSASKGSQETQYF. DNA of the CDR3: TGCAGTGCTAGTAAGGGCTCCCAAGAGACCCAGTACTTC.

This clonotype has ten or more counts. The genes are TRBV4-3 and TRBJ2-1; 15 bases line up with TRBD2. This CDR3 is 17 amino acids long. The germline V gene has CDR1 LGHNA and CDR2 YSLEER. After removal of 0 bases from V and 7 bases from J, the junction contained 4 bases not matched to a gene. CDR3 nucleotides: TGCGCCAGCAGCCAAGATCCCGGACTAGCGGGGGGGAATGAGCAGTTCTTC. It yields the protein CASSQDPGLAGGNEQFF.

This clonotype has a handful of counts. The chain recombines TRBV7-6 with TRBJ2-2; 7 bases match TRBD1. Germline loops: CDR1 SGHVS, CDR2 FNYEAQ. CDR3 length equals 17 residues. V lost 3 bases to trimming and J lost 0 bases; unmatched junction nucleotides: 7. The CDR3 loop is CASSLAPGQANTGELFF. CDR3 sequence (DNA): TGTGCCAGCAGCTTGGCCCCTGGACAGGCGAACACCGGGGAGCTGTTTTTT.

The V and J genes are TRBV7-9 and TRBJ1-1, with D perhaps matching TRBD1 (6 bases). This CDR3 has 15 residues. Germline V gene sequence: CDR1 SEHNR, CDR2 FQNEAQ (reference sequence). V was trimmed by 5 bases and J by 2 bases, leaving 15 bases between them. CDR3 amino acids: CASSTTRGRNTEAFF. CDR3 bases: TGTGCCAGCAGCACAACCAGGGGCCGTAACACTGAAGCTTTCTTT.

This clonotype has a handful of counts. The chain links TRBV6-2 or TRBV6-3 to TRBJ2-7; D perhaps matches TRBD1 (5 bases). Germline lookup yields CDR1 MNHEY and CDR2 SVGEGT. This CDR3 spans 12 amino acids. The V end was cut by 7 bases, the J end by 6 bases, with 13 bases between. CDR3 region: CASKDKPGEQYF. The CDR3 coding sequence is TGTGCCAGCAAGGACAAACCTGGCGAGCAGTACTTC.

This clonotype was seen more than once but under ten times. V is TRBV6-1 and J is TRBJ2-1, with D uncertain. Trimming removed 5 bases at V and 8 bases at J, with 7 bases between. Germline CDR1 reads MNHNS; CDR2 reads SASEGT. The CDR3 spans 11 residues. The CDR3 DNA reads as TGTGCCAGCAGTTGGAAGGATGAGCAGTTCTTC. This encodes CASSWKDEQFF.

This clonotype was seen repeatedly, ten times or more. This rearrangement joins TRBV4-1 to TRBJ2-7; 9 bases map to TRBD1. With V trimmed by 3 bases and J by 3 bases, 3 bases remained unmatched. Germline CDR1 reads MGHRA; CDR2 reads YSYEKL. The CDR3 is 14 amino acids. In nucleotides, the CDR3 is TGCGCCAGCAGCCACCGGACAGGGGACTACGAGCAGTACTTC. This gives the protein CASSHRTGDYEQYF.

This clonotype has only a few counts. V and J are TRBV7-9 and TRBJ2-5; possibly TRBD1 or TRBD2 for D (5 bases each). The CDR3 spans 14 residues. V gave up 3 bases and J gave up 5 bases, with 13 bases separating them. Germline V gene lookup returns CDR1 SEHNR and CDR2 FQNEAQ (reference sequence). CDR3 sequence reads: CASSFEGPSETQYF. The CDR3 nucleotides read TGTGCCAGCAGCTTTGAGGGACCCTCGGAGACCCAGTACTTC.